This is a list of T cell receptor beta chains from one sample in a study of cytomegalovirus exposure and HLA in healthy donors. The repertoire was sequenced with immunoSEQ multiplex PCR; TCRdb's copy has only in-frame clones and lacks some. Of 140,000 or so clones in the sample, more than 60% were seen once. The sample consisted of PBMCs. The source of these receptors is a male donor in good health and CMV-seronegative. CDR3s include the opening cysteine and the closing phenylalanine or tryptophan. D genes are given only for firm matches. Clone size is not always given. Where it is, it says once, few, many or a class for expanded clones.

TRBJ2-5 . . TRBV11-1 TGTGCCAGCAGCTTCGACAGGTACCAAGAGACCCAGTACTTC CASSFDRYQETQYF
TRBJ2-5 . . TRBV12-1 TGTGCCAGCAGCTCAGTACTACCGTGGAGCAAAGAGACCCAGTACTTC CASSSVLPWSKETQYF
TRBJ2-5 . TRBD2 TRBV7-9 TGTGCCAGCAGCTTAGTGGCTAGCGGGGGAGAAGAGACCCAGTACTTC CASSLVASGGEETQYF
TRBJ2-6 few . TRBV9 TGTGCCAGCAGCCTTAGTCAATCTGGGGCCAACGTCCTGACTTTC CASSLSQSGANVLTF
TRBJ1-5 once TRBD1 TRBV30 TGTGCCTGGAGTGCGGGACAGGGGAATCAGCCCCAGCATTTT CAWSAGQGNQPQHF
TRBJ1-3 . . TRBV6-5 TGTGCCAGCAGTTACTCGGCCGGGAGAGAGGACACCATATATTTT CASSYSAGREDTIYF
TRBJ1-3 once . TRBV13 TGTGCCAGCAGCATCTACGGGTACTACTCTGGAAACACCATATATTTT CASSIYGYYSGNTIYF
TRBJ1-4 . . TRBV27 TGTGCCAGCAGTCTCGGCCCCGGGACAAGCGCTGAAAAACTGTTTTTT CASSLGPGTSAEKLFF
TRBJ1-4 . TRBD1 TRBV28 TGTGCCAGCAGTTCCCCGTGGACAGGGTCTAATGAAAAACTGTTTTTT CASSSPWTGSNEKLFF
TRBJ1-2 . . TRBV5-1 TGCGCCAGCAGCCAGGTCGGGGAATATGGGGCTAACTATGGCTACACCTTC CASSQVGEYGANYGYTF
TRBJ1-2 . . TRBV12-5 TGTGCTAGTGGCTCCAGGGTAGACTATGGCTACACCTTC CASGSRVDYGYTF
TRBJ1-5 many . TRBV28 TGTGCCAGCAGTTTTAGTAGCAATCAGCCCCAGCATTTT CASSFSSNQPQHF
TRBJ2-7 once . TRBV6-5 TGTGCCAGCAGTTACTCGATGGGGGGCTCCTACGAGCAGTACTTC CASSYSMGGSYEQYF
TRBJ2-1 . TRBD2 TRBV5-6 TGTGCCAGCAGCTTGGGTAGCGGGGGGGCGGATGAGCAGTTCTTC CASSLGSGGADEQFF
TRBJ1-2 . TRBD1 TRBV18 TGTGCCAGCTCACCTCCGGGACAGGGCTCCTATGGCTACACCTTC CASSPPGQGSYGYTF
TRBJ1-4 . . TRBV30 TGTGCCTGGAGGGCCGGGAGTCGTGAAAAACTGTTTTTT CAWRAGSREKLFF
TRBJ1-2 . TRBD1 TRBV19 TGTGCCAGTAGATCCCTGGGACAGGCCTATGGCTACACCTTC CASRSLGQAYGYTF
TRBJ2-2 . . TRBV7-2 TGTGCCAGCAGCCTCTTCGACTGGGTCGCCGGGGAGCTGTTTTTT CASSLFDWVAGELFF
TRBJ2-3 . TRBD2 TRBV7-2 TGTGCCAGCAGCCCTAGCGGGGGGGCCGGGACAGATACGCAGTATTTT CASSPSGGAGTDTQYF
TRBJ2-3 . . TRBV10-3 TGTGCCATCAGGGTAGGCAACGGAGACACAGATACGCAGTATTTT CAIRVGNGDTDTQYF